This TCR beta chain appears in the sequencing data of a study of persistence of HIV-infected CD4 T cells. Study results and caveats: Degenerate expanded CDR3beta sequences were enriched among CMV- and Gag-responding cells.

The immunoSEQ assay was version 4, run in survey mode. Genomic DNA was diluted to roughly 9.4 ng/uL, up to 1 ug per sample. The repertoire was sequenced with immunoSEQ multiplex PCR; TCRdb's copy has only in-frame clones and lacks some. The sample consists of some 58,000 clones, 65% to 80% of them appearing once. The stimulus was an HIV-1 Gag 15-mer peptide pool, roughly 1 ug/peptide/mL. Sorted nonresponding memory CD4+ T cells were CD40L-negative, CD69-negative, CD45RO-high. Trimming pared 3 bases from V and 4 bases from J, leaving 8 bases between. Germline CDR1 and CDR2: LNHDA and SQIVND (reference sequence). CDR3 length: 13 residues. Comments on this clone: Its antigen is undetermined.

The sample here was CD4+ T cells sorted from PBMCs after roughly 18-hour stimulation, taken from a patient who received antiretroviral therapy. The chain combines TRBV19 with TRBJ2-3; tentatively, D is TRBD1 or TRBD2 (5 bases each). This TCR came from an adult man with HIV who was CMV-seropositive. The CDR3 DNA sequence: TGTGCCAGTAGTATTGGGGGACCAGATACGCAGTATTTT. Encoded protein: CASSIGGPDTQYF.